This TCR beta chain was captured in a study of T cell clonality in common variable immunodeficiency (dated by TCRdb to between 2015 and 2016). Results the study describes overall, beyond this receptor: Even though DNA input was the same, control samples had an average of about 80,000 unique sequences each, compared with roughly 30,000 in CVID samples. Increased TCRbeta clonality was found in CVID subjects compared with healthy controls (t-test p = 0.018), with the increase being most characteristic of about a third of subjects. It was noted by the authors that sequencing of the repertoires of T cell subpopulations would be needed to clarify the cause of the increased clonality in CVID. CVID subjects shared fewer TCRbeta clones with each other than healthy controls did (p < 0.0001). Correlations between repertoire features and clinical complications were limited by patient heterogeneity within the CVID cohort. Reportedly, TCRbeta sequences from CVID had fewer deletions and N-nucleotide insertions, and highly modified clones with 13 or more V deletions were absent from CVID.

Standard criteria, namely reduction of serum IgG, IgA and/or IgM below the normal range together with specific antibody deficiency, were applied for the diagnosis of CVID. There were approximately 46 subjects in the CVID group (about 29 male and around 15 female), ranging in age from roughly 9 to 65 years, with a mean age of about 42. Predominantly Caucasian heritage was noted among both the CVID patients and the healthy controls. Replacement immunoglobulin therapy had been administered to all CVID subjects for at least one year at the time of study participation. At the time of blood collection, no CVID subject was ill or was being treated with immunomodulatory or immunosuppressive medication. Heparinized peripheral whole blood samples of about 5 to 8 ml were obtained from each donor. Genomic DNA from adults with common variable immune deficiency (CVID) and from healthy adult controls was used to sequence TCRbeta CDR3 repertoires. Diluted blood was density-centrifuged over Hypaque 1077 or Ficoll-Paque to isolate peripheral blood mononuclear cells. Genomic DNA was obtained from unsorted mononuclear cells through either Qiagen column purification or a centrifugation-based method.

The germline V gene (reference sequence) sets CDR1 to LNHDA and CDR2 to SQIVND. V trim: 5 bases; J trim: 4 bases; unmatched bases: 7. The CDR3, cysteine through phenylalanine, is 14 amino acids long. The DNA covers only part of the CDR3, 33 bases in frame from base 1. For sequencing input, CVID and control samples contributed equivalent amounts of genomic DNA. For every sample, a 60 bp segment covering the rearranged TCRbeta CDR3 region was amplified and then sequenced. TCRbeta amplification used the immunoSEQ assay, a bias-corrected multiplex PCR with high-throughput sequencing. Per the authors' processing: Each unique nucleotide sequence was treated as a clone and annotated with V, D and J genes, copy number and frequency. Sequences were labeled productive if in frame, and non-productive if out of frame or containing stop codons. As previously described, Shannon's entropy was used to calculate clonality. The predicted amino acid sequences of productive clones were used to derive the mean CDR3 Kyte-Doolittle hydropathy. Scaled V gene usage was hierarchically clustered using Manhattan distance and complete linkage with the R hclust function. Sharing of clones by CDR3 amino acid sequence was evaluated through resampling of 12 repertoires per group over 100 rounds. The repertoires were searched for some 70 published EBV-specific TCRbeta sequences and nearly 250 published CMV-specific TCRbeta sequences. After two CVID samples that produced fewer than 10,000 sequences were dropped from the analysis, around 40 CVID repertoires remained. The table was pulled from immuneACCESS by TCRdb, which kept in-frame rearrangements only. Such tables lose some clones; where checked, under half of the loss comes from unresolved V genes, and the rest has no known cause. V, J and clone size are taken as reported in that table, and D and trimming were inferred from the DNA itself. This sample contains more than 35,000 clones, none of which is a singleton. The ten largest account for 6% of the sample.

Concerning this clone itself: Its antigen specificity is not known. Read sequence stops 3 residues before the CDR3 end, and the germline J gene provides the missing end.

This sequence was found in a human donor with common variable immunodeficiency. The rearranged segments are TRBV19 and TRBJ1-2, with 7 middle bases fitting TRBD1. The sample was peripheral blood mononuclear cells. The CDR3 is CASSVAGGAYGYTF. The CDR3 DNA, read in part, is TGTGCCAGTAGTGTGGCAGGGGGTGCCTATGGC.